A selection of T cell receptor beta chains follows, all from one sample in a study of Ad26.COV2.S vaccination and SARS-CoV-2 variants. The method was immunoSEQ multiplex PCR; TCRdb's version includes in-frame clones alone and lacks a portion of them. The sample yields roughly 500,000 clones, 87% seen once. The sequencing used peripheral blood, collected in a trial of Ad26.COV2.S vaccine versus placebo. The receptor source for this set is a person between 18 and 65 years old who received the Ad26.COV2.S COVID-19 vaccine or a placebo. Each CDR3 is given with its conserved first and last residue. Each record gives: J gene, V gene, D gene, clone size, CDR3 DNA, CDR3 protein. A D gene is named only where the DNA matches it firmly. Only part of the rows carry a size: once, few, many, or a class if the clone is expanded.

j_gene: TRBJ1-6; v_gene: TRBV5-1; d_gene: -; abundance: -; CDR3nt: TGCGCCAGCAGCCGGACCCGCCGGGACGAAAATTCACCCCTCCACTTT; CDR3aa: CASSRTRRDENSPLHF
j_gene: TRBJ1-3; v_gene: TRBV19; d_gene: TRBD1; abundance: -; CDR3nt: TGTGCCAGTCTGGACAGGGCAATCTCTGGAAACACCATATATTTT; CDR3aa: CASLDRAISGNTIYF
j_gene: TRBJ2-7; v_gene: TRBV3-1/TRBV3-2; d_gene: -; abundance: -; CDR3nt: TGTGCCAGCAGCCAAGCCGCCGTCCCGGGGAAGTCCTACGAGCAGTACTTC; CDR3aa: CASSQAAVPGKSYEQYF
j_gene: TRBJ1-4; v_gene: TRBV7-9; d_gene: -; abundance: few; CDR3nt: TGTGCCAGCAGCGGGAGACAGAATGAAAAACTGTTTTTT; CDR3aa: CASSGRQNEKLFF
j_gene: TRBJ2-7; v_gene: TRBV7-6; d_gene: -; abundance: -; CDR3nt: TGTGCCAGCAGCCACAGGGTTTCCTACGAGCAGTACTTC; CDR3aa: CASSHRVSYEQYF
j_gene: TRBJ1-5; v_gene: TRBV5-1; d_gene: -; abundance: -; CDR3nt: TGCGCCAGCAGCTTGGAAGGATTCAATCAGCCCCAGCATTTT; CDR3aa: CASSLEGFNQPQHF
j_gene: TRBJ2-1; v_gene: TRBV7-9; d_gene: TRBD1; abundance: once; CDR3nt: TGTGCCAGCAGCTTCCGACGGGACAGCTATCAGTTCTTC; CDR3aa: CASSFRRDSYQFF
j_gene: TRBJ1-3; v_gene: TRBV28; d_gene: -; abundance: -; CDR3nt: TGTGCCGGTGGGGACAACGACAACACCATATATTTT; CDR3aa: CAGGDNDNTIYF
j_gene: TRBJ2-7; v_gene: TRBV6-6; d_gene: -; abundance: -; CDR3nt: TGTGCCAGCACCGACACAGCTACCTACGAGCAGTACTTC; CDR3aa: CASTDTATYEQYF
j_gene: TRBJ1-5; v_gene: TRBV28; d_gene: TRBD1; abundance: many; CDR3nt: TGTGCCAGCAGTTTTTTACGACAGGGGCAAGCTTTT; CDR3aa: CASSFLRQGQAF
j_gene: TRBJ2-7; v_gene: TRBV11-2; d_gene: TRBD2; abundance: -; CDR3nt: TGTGCCAGCAGCTTGGGACTACGGACCTACGAGCAGTACTTC; CDR3aa: CASSLGLRTYEQYF
j_gene: TRBJ2-5; v_gene: TRBV18; d_gene: -; abundance: -; CDR3nt: TGTGCCAGCTCACCACGGACCGGACCTCAAGAGACCCAGTACTTC; CDR3aa: CASSPRTGPQETQYF
j_gene: TRBJ2-7; v_gene: TRBV19; d_gene: -; abundance: -; CDR3nt: TGTGCCAGTAGTGACCTCGGACAGCTAGCCTACGAGCAGTACTTC; CDR3aa: CASSDLGQLAYEQYF
j_gene: TRBJ2-7; v_gene: TRBV27; d_gene: TRBD1; abundance: -; CDR3nt: TGTGCCAGCAGTTCCACCGGGACAGTGAGCGAGCAGTACTTC; CDR3aa: CASSSTGTVSEQYF
j_gene: TRBJ2-6; v_gene: TRBV30; d_gene: -; abundance: -; CDR3nt: TGTGCCTGGAGTGTATTTCCGGGGGCCAACGTCCTGACTTTC; CDR3aa: CAWSVFPGANVLTF
j_gene: TRBJ1-2; v_gene: TRBV5-4; d_gene: -; abundance: -; CDR3nt: TGTGCCAGCACAGGAGTGGACGACTATGGCTACACCTTC; CDR3aa: CASTGVDDYGYTF
j_gene: TRBJ1-2; v_gene: TRBV15; d_gene: -; abundance: -; CDR3nt: TGTGCCACCAGCAGAGATAGGTCCTACACCTTC; CDR3aa: CATSRDRSYTF